The subject of this entry is one TCR beta chain. What it recognizes is unknown. This entry comes from a study of cytomegalovirus exposure and HLA in healthy donors. Study results and caveats: The analysis excluded some indistinguishable V segments, including TRBV6-2 and TRBV6-3.

The primer mix had 60 Vbeta and 13 Jbeta primers. Measured with immunoSEQ multiplex PCR; TCRdb has only the in-frame clones, and not every one. With some 180,000 clones in the sample, the ten largest clones hold 6.5%. The CDR3 covers 17 residues. Germline assignment: CDR1 SQVTM and CDR2 ANQGSEA. V dropped 5 bases and J dropped 10 bases, with 30 bases sitting between them. The chain is built from TRBV29-1 and TRBJ2-1; D is perhaps TRBD2 (5 bases). The TCR originated in a man aged 25 to 40 in good health and CMV-seronegative. The source material was PBMCs. CDR3 DNA: TGCAGCGTTCAGGTAGTAGGACGGAGACTGCCCCCGGGAGAGCAGTTCTTC. It codes for CSVQVVGRRLPPGEQFF.